Below, 14 T cell receptor beta chains from the same sample are listed, as sequenced in a study of OX40 agonist ivuxolimab in advanced cancers. Using immunoSEQ multiplex PCR, the repertoire was profiled, and TCRdb retains in-frame clones only, with some absent. The sample lists 52,000 or so clones, roughly 84% occurring once. This sample comprised CD4+ or CD8+ T cells sorted from blood, obtained in a trial of the OX40 agonist ivuxolimab. The receptors originated from an adult with an advanced solid tumor such as melanoma, head and neck, liver or kidney cancer.

This sequence joins TRBV6-5 and TRBJ2-7; the D gene is possibly TRBD2 (6 bases). Germline V CDR1 and CDR2: MNHEY, SVGAGI. Trimming cost V 0 bases and J 3 bases, with 9 bases left between them. CDR3 length equals 14 residues. The CDR3 region has the DNA TGTGCCAGCAGTTACTCAGGAGGGATCTACGAGCAGTACTTC. Protein: CASSYSGGIYEQYF.

Comments on this clone: Relative to the germline gene, one junction end is altered; a read error may explain this. This rearrangement joins TRBV19 to TRBJ1-5; TRBD1 is a possible D gene (6 bases). Germline V gene lookup returns CDR1 LNHDA and CDR2 SQIVND (reference sequence). The CDR3 runs 14 residues. The CDR3 DNA is TGTGCCAGTACTATACAGGGTAGCAATCAGCCCCAGCATTTT. Translation gives CASTIQGSNQPQHF.

The rearrangement uses TRBV6-5 and TRBJ1-2; TRBD1 matches at 8 bases. From germline, CDR1 is MNHEY and CDR2 SVGAGI. V was clipped by 5 bases and J by 6 bases; unmatched bases: 11. The CDR3 extends over 15 amino acids. CDR3 nucleotides: TGTGCCAGCAGTACTACCTTCAGGGGGCGGGATGGCTACACCTTC. Translated, it gives CASSTTFRGRDGYTF.

Only one count was recorded for this clone. This rearrangement joins TRBV14 to TRBJ1-1, with 9 bases identical to TRBD1. The CDR3 has 16 amino acids. Germline values: CDR1 SGHDN, CDR2 FVKESK. V lost 4 bases to trimming and J lost 1 base; unmatched junction nucleotides: 7. CDR3 bases: TGTGCCAGCAGCCTAAGGACAGGGGTCGGGAACACTGAAGCTTTCTTT. This sequence encodes CASSLRTGVGNTEAFF.

The chain is built from TRBV4-2 and TRBJ2-3, with 9 bases matching TRBD2. Germline CDR1 and CDR2: LGHNA and YNFKEQ. The CDR3 is made up of 17 amino acids. V shed 0 bases and J 5 bases; nucleotides not matched to a gene: 9. The CDR3 DNA reads as TGTGCCAGCAGCCAAGATGGGGCGGGAGGGCCGGGAGATACGCAGTATTTT. Residues: CASSQDGAGGPGDTQYF.

The chain recombines TRBV9 with TRBJ1-1, with D unresolved. Deletions cut 0 bases from V and 0 bases from J, with 6 bases between. Germline CDR1 is SGDLS and CDR2 is YYNGEE. The CDR3 consists of 14 residues. The CDR3 DNA is TGTGCCAGCAGCGTAGAGGTGGTGAACACTGAAGCTTTCTTT. It translates to CASSVEVVNTEAFF.

The rearrangement links TRBV28 to TRBJ1-1; 9 nucleotides match TRBD1. The germline CDR1 and CDR2 sequences are MDHEN and SYDVKM. V lost 1 base to trimming and J lost 3 bases; unmatched junction nucleotides: 9. This CDR3 spans 17 amino acids. CDR3 nucleotides: TGTGCCAGCAGTTTATCCGTCGGACAGGGGCTCCACACTGAAGCTTTCTTT. This translates into CASSLSVGQGLHTEAFF.

This clone has only one observation. The chain employs TRBV2 and TRBJ2-7; 8 nucleotides agree with TRBD2. CDR1 and CDR2 from the germline V gene are SNHLY and FYNNEI. This CDR3 has 14 amino acids. V trimming: 8 bases; J trimming: 3 bases; junction bases outside the gene matches: 9. CDR3 in DNA: TGTGCCAGCTGCACTAGCGGAGGGGTCTACGAGCAGTACTTC. Protein sequence: CASCTSGGVYEQYF.

The J gene is TRBJ2-1, the V gene TRBV5-1; 10 positions match TRBD2. CDR1 is SGHRS, CDR2 YFSETQ, per germline. V was pared by 4 bases and J by 8 bases, with 9 bases of the junction left unmatched. CDR3 length equals 15 residues. CDR3 sequence reads: CASSLPSGSLDEQFF. The CDR3 DNA reads TGCGCCAGCAGCCTCCCTAGCGGGAGTCTGGATGAGCAGTTCTTC.

The chain combines TRBV5-1 with TRBJ2-1; 10 bases are shared with TRBD1. Per the germline V gene, CDR1 is SGHRS and CDR2 is YFSETQ. V shed 4 bases, J shed 6 bases, and the junction held 10 bases outside the gene matches. The CDR3 is 16 residues long. The CDR3 DNA is TGCGCCAGCAGCACGCCTTGGACAGGGGGAGGCAATGAGCAGTTCTTC. This sequence encodes CASSTPWTGGGNEQFF.

This clone turned up a few times. The gene calls are TRBV6-6 and TRBJ1-5, with 7 bases that match TRBD1. CDR3 size: 15 residues. V lost 7 bases to trimming and J lost 1 base; unmatched junction nucleotides: 7. Germline values: CDR1 MNHNY, CDR2 SVGAGI (reference sequence). The CDR3 reads CASIRQGLSNQPQHF. The DNA of the CDR3 is TGTGCCAGCATCCGACAGGGTTTAAGCAATCAGCCCCAGCATTTT.

The rearrangement links TRBV7-9 to TRBJ1-2; D perhaps matches TRBD1 (5 bases). Trimming left V 5 bases short and J 2 bases short, with 21 bases between. The CDR3 spans 17 residues. Germline V gene data show CDR1 as SEHNR and CDR2 as FQNEAQ (reference sequence). The CDR3, as DNA: TGTGCCAGCAGCCCCCTGGGAAGGGGAGGGATGAACTATGGCTACACCTTC. It codes for CASSPLGRGGMNYGYTF.

The chain has TRBV4-3 and TRBJ1-6; D possibly corresponds to TRBD1 (5 bases). V was pared by 0 bases and J by 8 bases, with 26 bases between. Germline V gene lookup returns CDR1 LGHNA and CDR2 YSLEER. The CDR3 runs 20 residues. This CDR3 reads CASSQDIPQGEGMFYSPLHF. The CDR3 DNA reads TGCGCCAGCAGCCAAGATATACCCCAAGGCGAGGGGATGTTTTATTCACCCCTCCACTTT.

This chain joins TRBV19 and TRBJ2-1, with D perhaps matching TRBD2 (5 bases). The CDR3 sequence is 16 residues long. Per the germline V gene, CDR1 is LNHDA and CDR2 is SQIVND (reference sequence). V shed 4 bases and J shed 5 bases, with 18 bases lying between them. The CDR3 bases are TGTGCCAGTAGTAGAGGACTGACGGGTCCCGACAATGAGCAGTTCTTC. As protein: CASSRGLTGPDNEQFF. The whole variable domain, filled in from reference TRBV19 and TRBJ2-1, reads DGGITQSPKYLFRKEGQNVTLSCEQNLNHDAMYWYRQDPGQGLRLIYYSQIVNDFQKGDIAEGYSVSREKKESFPLTVTSAQKNPTAFYLCASSRGLTGPDNEQFFGPGTRLTVL.